This TCR beta chain comes out of a study of CD8 T cells in ankylosing spondylitis. This clonotype was recorded a few times. Each TCR beta library was made by quantitative 5'-RACE that incorporated molecular barcodes. One entry per CDR3 protein, called by TCRdb with MiXCR from the 5' RACE reads. The sample includes 300,000 to 400,000 distinct CDR3 sequences, 20% to 25% of them seen just once. The CDR3 sequence is 17 residues long. With V trimmed by 7 bases and J by 8 bases, 22 bases remained unmatched. V and J are TRBV12-3 or TRBV12-4 and TRBJ1-2; 7 bases align to TRBD1. Specimen: blood, either unsorted or a sorted T cell fraction (not recorded which). This sequence was found in a male donor with ankylosing spondylitis or in good health (not recorded which). CDR3 DNA sequence: TGTGCCAGCACCTCTACGACCGGGACAGAGCTGTTTGTAGGCTACACCTTC. As protein: CASTSTTGTELFVGYTF.